The count of the clone carrying this T cell receptor (beta chain) is one. Germline lookup yields CDR1 SNHLY and CDR2 FYNNEI. This CDR3 contains 12 residues. Trimming left V 6 bases short and J 8 bases short, with 10 bases between. This sample is part of a study of glioma-infiltrating T cells after dendritic cell vaccination. Study-wide context: The vaccine used monocyte-derived dendritic cells pulsed overnight with autologous tumor lysate. At biweekly intervals, patients got three intradermal dendritic cell vaccine injections.

The primer mix had 60 V beta and 13 J beta primers. Profiled with immunoSEQ multiplex PCR; TCRdb holds only in-frame clones, not every one. The table has roughly 100,000 clones, over 65% seen once; the top ten hold around 3%. Specimen: blood, collected before dendritic cell vaccination. The genes are TRBV2 and TRBJ1-4, with D unresolved. This receptor was taken from a human donor with glioblastoma. CDR3: CASRGEGEKLFF. CDR3 bases: TGTGCCAGCAGGGGAGAGGGCGAAAAACTGTTTTTT.